These T cell receptor beta chains were read from a single sample in a study of shared clonotypes between healthy human individuals. The repertoire was sequenced with immunoSEQ multiplex PCR; TCRdb's copy has only in-frame clones and lacks some. The sample lists 650,000 to 800,000 clones; over 55% were seen once. The sequenced sample was memory CD4+ T cells sorted from blood. The receptors derive from a young woman in good health. CDR3s include the opening cysteine and the closing phenylalanine or tryptophan. Each record gives: D gene, J gene, V gene, clone size, CDR3 protein, CDR3 DNA. A D gene is named only where the DNA matches it firmly. Some rows mark clone size as missing; the rest say once, few, many or name a class of expanded clone.

- TRBJ2-2 TRBV5-4 - CASSPWTGGTGELFF TGTGCCAGCAGCCCCTGGACCGGCGGCACCGGGGAGCTGTTTTTT
- TRBJ1-1 TRBV6-5 - CASSYSWRMNTEAFF TGTGCCAGCAGTTACTCATGGAGAATGAACACTGAAGCTTTCTTT
- TRBJ1-4 TRBV28 - CASSWGRGNEKLFF TGTGCCAGCAGTTGGGGAAGGGGGAATGAAAAACTGTTTTTT
- TRBJ2-1 TRBV7-9 many CASSLGHVGEQFF TGTGCCAGCAGCTTAGGCCACGTGGGTGAGCAGTTCTTC
TRBD2 TRBJ2-7 TRBV28 - CASSLLVAGGGEQYF TGTGCCAGCAGTTTATTGGTAGCGGGAGGCGGCGAGCAGTACTTC
- TRBJ1-1 TRBV6-6 - CASTDTLNTEAFF TGTGCCAGCACCGACACATTGAACACTGAAGCTTTCTTT
- TRBJ1-3 TRBV28 - CASSFGGGGNTIYF TGTGCCAGCAGTTTTGGGGGAGGAGGAAACACCATATATTTT
- TRBJ2-1 TRBV6-5 - CASSYSPGNEQFF TGTGCCAGCAGTTACTCGCCGGGGAATGAGCAGTTCTTC
- TRBJ2-7 TRBV27 - CASTNYEQYF TGTGCCAGCACAAACTACGAGCAGTACTTC
- TRBJ1-5 TRBV15 - CATSGDLSLPQHF TGTGCCACCAGCGGGGACCTCAGCCTACCCCAGCATTTT
TRBD1 TRBJ2-7 TRBV7-9 - CASSLTGTGVYEQYF TGTGCCAGCAGCCTCACCGGGACAGGGGTTTACGAGCAGTACTTC
- TRBJ2-5 TRBV4-1 - CASSQVEETQYF TGCGCCAGCAGCCAAGTAGAAGAGACCCAGTACTTC
TRBD1 TRBJ2-7 TRBV11-3 - CASRGQGSHEQYF TGTGCCAGCAGAGGACAGGGATCTCACGAGCAGTACTTC
- TRBJ2-7 TRBV6-1 few CASSERYSYEQYF TGTGCCAGCAGTGAAAGGTACTCCTACGAGCAGTACTTC
- TRBJ2-1 TRBV15 - CATSSFGSKNEQFF TGTGCCACCAGCAGTTTCGGGAGTAAGAATGAGCAGTTCTTC
- TRBJ2-3 TRBV4-1 - CASSQSQGISTDTQYF TGCGCCAGCAGCCAGTCACAGGGAATAAGCACAGATACGCAGTATTTT
- TRBJ2-3 TRBV18 - CASSLGVANTDTQYF TGTGCCAGCTCCCTAGGAGTAGCGAACACAGATACGCAGTATTTT
- TRBJ2-1 TRBV19 - CASSIGDLGGSYNEQFF TGTGCCAGTAGTATAGGAGATTTGGGGGGAAGCTACAATGAGCAGTTCTTC
- TRBJ2-7 TRBV27 - CASSFAPREYEQYF TGTGCCAGCAGTTTTGCGCCAAGGGAGTACGAGCAGTACTTC
TRBD2 TRBJ2-1 TRBV5-6 few CASSLLSGRAHNEQFF TGTGCCAGCAGCTTGTTGAGCGGGAGGGCCCACAATGAGCAGTTCTTC
- TRBJ1-3 TRBV2 - CASRVGSNSGNTIYF TGTGCCAGCAGAGTGGGGTCCAACTCTGGAAACACCATATATTTT
TRBD1 TRBJ1-4 TRBV5-1 - CASSAGQGPEKLFF TGCGCCAGCAGCGCGGGACAGGGACCTGAAAAACTGTTTTTT
TRBD1 TRBJ2-4 TRBV28 - CASSRNRDRVVRHIQYF TGTGCCAGCAGTAGAAACCGGGACAGGGTTGTCAGGCACATTCAGTACTTC
TRBD1 TRBJ2-5 TRBV5-1 once CASSYGQGPVETQYF TGCGCCAGCAGCTACGGACAGGGGCCAGTAGAGACCCAGTACTTC
- TRBJ2-7 TRBV9 - CASSVGMGAYEQYF TGTGCCAGCAGCGTGGGAATGGGGGCCTACGAGCAGTACTTC
- TRBJ2-7 TRBV4-1 - CASSQIPVSYEQYF TGCGCCAGCAGCCAAATTCCGGTATCCTACGAGCAGTACTTC
- TRBJ2-5 TRBV30 - CAWSVWVAREQYF TGTGCCTGGAGTGTATGGGTCGCACGAGAGCAGTACTTC
- TRBJ2-2 TRBV10-1 - CASSESGLNTGELFF TGCGCCAGCAGTGAGTCAGGTCTAAACACCGGGGAGCTGTTTTTT
TRBD2 TRBJ2-7 TRBV27 - CASSRFLAETYEQYF TGTGCCAGCAGCCGCTTTCTAGCGGAGACTTACGAGCAGTACTTC
- TRBJ1-2 TRBV19 - CASSTNTGPYGYTF TGTGCCAGTAGTACCAACACAGGGCCCTATGGCTACACCTTC
- TRBJ1-1 TRBV7-9 few CASRLKETANTEAFF TGTGCCAGCAGGTTAAAAGAGACAGCGAACACTGAAGCTTTCTTT
- TRBJ2-1 TRBV27 once CASSFLRGSSYNEQFF TGTGCCAGCAGTTTTTTGCGTGGGAGCTCCTACAATGAGCAGTTCTTC
- TRBJ2-5 TRBV7-8 - CASSLAGWAQYF TGTGCCAGCAGCTTAGCTGGGTGGGCCCAGTACTTC
- TRBJ2-7 TRBV5-1 few CASSLGLRVRQSTEQYF TGCGCCAGCAGCTTGGGTCTTCGTGTCAGACAGTCTACCGAGCAGTACTTC
- TRBJ1-5 TRBV19 - CASRVRVTRHSNQPQHF TGTGCCAGTAGGGTACGAGTTACACGACATAGCAATCAGCCCCAGCATTTT
TRBD1 TRBJ2-7 TRBV7-9 - CASSPGTASEQYF TGTGCCAGCAGCCCAGGGACAGCTTCTGAGCAGTACTTC
TRBD2 TRBJ2-7 TRBV28 - CASSPLRGRTSGIYEQYF TGTGCCAGCAGTCCCCTGAGGGGGAGGACTAGCGGGATTTACGAGCAGTACTTC
TRBD1 TRBJ1-2 TRBV6-5 - CASSYRDRGTLRYTF TGTGCCAGCAGTTATCGGGACAGGGGAACTTTGCGCTACACCTTC
- TRBJ2-5 TRBV10-2 - CASSEGETQYF TGCGCCAGCAGTGAGGGAGAGACCCAGTACTTC
TRBD2 TRBJ2-3 TRBV2 - CASSDSGRISTDTQYF TGTGCCAGCAGTGATAGCGGGAGGATTAGCACAGATACGCAGTATTTT
- TRBJ2-3 TRBV29-1 few CSVGTPRIDTQYF TGCAGCGTTGGGACCCCCCGGATAGATACGCAGTATTTT
- TRBJ2-3 TRBV5-4 - CASDRRGGTDTQYF TGTGCCAGCGACCGGCGAGGGGGCACAGATACGCAGTATTTT